This T cell receptor (beta chain) was identified in a study of CD8 T cells in ankylosing spondylitis. Study-wide results and caveats: Matched synovial fluid from ankylosing spondylitis patients was reported to be enriched for disease-linked clones. Certain motif variants had earlier appeared in reactive arthritis synovial fluid and blood. Ankylosing spondylitis blood appeared to carry a characteristic TCR beta motif of roughly eight highly homologous variants.

This clonotype was seen many times. Its antigen is unidentified. One entry per CDR3 protein results from TCRdb running MiXCR on the 5' RACE reads. This sample has about 200,000 distinct CDR3 sequences, with 6% to 8.5% found just once. The CDR3 has 15 amino acids. The V end lost 0 bases, the J end lost 0 bases, and 10 bases lay between the germline ends. Germline values: CDR1 SGHRS, CDR2 YFSETQ. Sequenced input: blood, either unsorted or a sorted T cell fraction (not recorded which). The chain recombines TRBV5-1 with TRBJ2-7, with D unclear. The sequence was obtained from a male donor with ankylosing spondylitis. CDR3 residues: CASSLVTVSSYEQYF. The CDR3 DNA reads TGCGCCAGCAGCTTGGTGACGGTAAGCTCCTACGAGCAGTACTTC.